This TCR beta chain was profiled in a study of blood T cell repertoires in COVID-19 (TCRdb year 2020). Turning to the overall study: Samples from collaborators originated in the United States, Italy and Spain and spanned both the acute and convalescent phases of COVID-19. The material from the prospective study consisted of cDNA or gDNA derived from T cells, B-cell-depleted T cells, or PBMCs. Subjects who had been exposed to COVID-19, were actively infected with it, or had recovered from it provided the deeply sampled blood TCRbeta repertoires that made up the dataset. The repertoires were released in a freely available public database meant as a resource for research on the immune response to SARS-CoV-2. Samples came from the ongoing ImmuneRACE study (first 160 participants) plus 1,254 subjects from 6 global collaborators. A de-identified subject ID, COVID-19 status, age in years and sex were almost always included in the sample metadata. Where HLA class I and class II types were available, the types were taken from metadata supplied by the sample provider, not from assay-based typing.

A second Seattle source provided samples from volunteer blood donors who had recovered from COVID-19. Each collaborating institution followed its own protocols to collect whole blood in K2EDTA tubes. For TCRbeta analysis, collaborators shipped samples in one of three forms: frozen whole blood, isolated PBMCs, or DNA extracted from either of those sample types. Comments on this clone: The specificity of this receptor is unknown. There are no base qualities to consult, and no much larger clone falls within one base.

Study-level results and caveats: How much clinical and demographic metadata was included differed by source and by participant, and the metadata was provided uncurated.

Trimming at the junction amounts to 5 bases on V and 6 bases on J, and the germline ends lie 16 bases apart. The CDR3 sequence holds 14 residues, the cysteine and phenylalanine included. CDR3 DNA is the only sequence kept; it has 42 bases, read in frame from the first base. In the germline V gene, CDR1 corresponds to MNHEY and CDR2 to SVGAGI. TCRbeta CDR3 regions were amplified from genomic DNA by means of the immunoSEQ Assay, a bias-controlled multiplex PCR. Under the source paper's analysis protocol: Within the assay, amplification of reference gene primers was used to estimate how many nucleated cells each sample contained. To quantify the absolute abundance of each unique TCRbeta CDR3 rearrangement, sequence reads were collapsed and filtered. For each sample, productive Simpson clonality was calculated as the square root of Simpson's diversity index over productive rearrangements. Not all clones reach the TCRdb copy of this immuneACCESS table, which keeps in-frame sequences only. Checked studies attribute under half of the gap to unresolved V genes and leave the rest unexplained. V and J calls plus clone size are reproduced from that table; the DNA served to infer D and trimming. The sample profile shows over 300,000 clones; about 90% of them were found once. The ten largest account for under 7.5% of the sample.

The rearrangement joined TRBV6-5 to TRBJ1-2; no D gene can be assigned with confidence. This TCR was sampled from a man in his late teens or twenties who had recovered from COVID-19. The sequenced sample consisted of peripheral blood. The sequenced DNA: TGTGCCAGCAGTCCCCGGCGGGAGTACGATGGCTACACCTTC. This sequence encodes CASSPRREYDGYTF.